The 9 T cell receptor beta chains below all came from one sample that was sequenced in a study of blood T cell repertoires in COVID-19. The data were produced by immunoSEQ multiplex PCR, yet TCRdb's version contains in-frame clones alone and is incomplete. The sample includes 250,000 to 350,000 clones, roughly 90% of them seen just once. The specimen sequenced was PBMCs or T cells enriched from blood (not recorded which). These receptors originate from a man aged 55 to 70 who had recovered from COVID-19.

This clone was found once. The chain recombines TRBV19 with TRBJ2-7; the D gene is possibly TRBD2 (5 bases). Germline V lookup: CDR1 LNHDA, CDR2 SQIVND (reference sequence). The CDR3 is made up of 15 amino acids. Trimming pared 5 bases from V and 3 bases from J, leaving 17 bases between. CDR3 residues: CASSSRTLSGYEQYF. In DNA form, the CDR3 reads TGTGCCAGTAGTTCCAGGACTCTTTCAGGCTACGAGCAGTACTTC.

This chain joins TRBV11-1 and TRBJ1-3; D not certain. The germline CDR1 and CDR2 sequences are SGHAT and FQDESV (reference sequence). V was pared by 3 bases and J by 0 bases, with 9 bases between. The CDR3 has 15 amino acids. The CDR3 is CASSFQAFSGNTIYF. The CDR3 region has the DNA TGTGCCAGCAGCTTCCAGGCCTTCTCTGGAAACACCATATATTTT.

This CDR3 reads CASSALTRGNNQPQHF. CDR3 nucleotide sequence: TGTGCCAGCAGTGCTTTAACCAGGGGGAACAATCAGCCCCAGCATTTT. This chain uses TRBV6-1 with TRBJ1-5; 7 bases line up with TRBD1. CDR1 and CDR2 (germline): MNHNS, SASEGT. V lost 4 bases, J lost 3 bases, and 9 bases stayed unmatched. This CDR3 contains 16 residues.

CDR3 amino acids: CASSHDPDRTDTQYF. The CDR3 region has the DNA TGTGCCAGCAGCCACGACCCGGACAGAACAGATACGCAGTATTTT. The gene calls are TRBV7-2 and TRBJ2-3, with a weak D call TRBD1 (6 bases). Germline V gives CDR1 SGHTA, CDR2 FQGNSA. The CDR3 has 15 residues. V lost 5 bases and J lost 3, with 15 bases in between.

This clone showed up just once. V gene TRBV4-2 combines with J gene TRBJ2-5, with TRBD2 matching 7 bases. V lost 3 bases and J lost 2; bases outside the gene matches: 9. The V gene's germline CDR1 is LGHNA and CDR2 YNFKEQ. The CDR3 totals 16 residues. CDR3 amino acids: CASSQERGGAQETQYF. The CDR3 coding sequence is TGTGCCAGCAGCCAGGAGCGGGGTGGGGCTCAAGAGACCCAGTACTTC.

The V call is TRBV27, the J call TRBJ1-6, with unresolved D. The CDR3 sequence is 15 residues long. V was trimmed by 3 bases and J by 9 bases, leaving 15 bases between them. From germline, CDR1 is MNHEY and CDR2 SMNVEV (reference sequence). CDR3 loop: CASSFFKTRASPLHF. Here the CDR3 DNA reads TGTGCCAGCAGTTTCTTCAAGACGCGGGCTTCACCCCTCCACTTT.

The chain employs TRBV5-4 and TRBJ1-3; no clear D. Germline values: CDR1 SGHNT, CDR2 YYREEE (reference sequence). This CDR3 spans 16 amino acids. The V end was cut by 3 bases, the J end by 4 bases, with 17 bases between. CDR3 residues: CASSSRSGTRGNTIYF. The DNA for the CDR3 is TGTGCCAGCAGCTCCCGGTCGGGAACTAGGGGAAACACCATATATTTT.

The V and J genes are TRBV2 and TRBJ1-5; 8 bases agree with TRBD1. The CDR3 runs to 14 residues. Unmatched junction bases numbered 8, after V lost 6 bases and J lost 7 bases. Per the germline V gene, CDR1 is SNHLY and CDR2 is FYNNEI. The CDR3 sequence is CASRDGQGAQPQHF. As DNA, the CDR3 is TGTGCCAGCAGAGACGGACAGGGCGCCCAGCCCCAGCATTTT.

V usage is TRBV5-4 and J usage is TRBJ1-6; 10 bases map to TRBD1. This CDR3 spans 15 amino acids. The ends lost 4 bases at V and 10 bases at J; junction bases unmatched: 8. Germline values: CDR1 SGHNT, CDR2 YYREEE (reference sequence). The chain's CDR3 is CASSPGDRGKSPLHF. As DNA, the CDR3 is TGTGCCAGCAGCCCGGGGGACAGGGGAAAATCACCCCTCCACTTT.